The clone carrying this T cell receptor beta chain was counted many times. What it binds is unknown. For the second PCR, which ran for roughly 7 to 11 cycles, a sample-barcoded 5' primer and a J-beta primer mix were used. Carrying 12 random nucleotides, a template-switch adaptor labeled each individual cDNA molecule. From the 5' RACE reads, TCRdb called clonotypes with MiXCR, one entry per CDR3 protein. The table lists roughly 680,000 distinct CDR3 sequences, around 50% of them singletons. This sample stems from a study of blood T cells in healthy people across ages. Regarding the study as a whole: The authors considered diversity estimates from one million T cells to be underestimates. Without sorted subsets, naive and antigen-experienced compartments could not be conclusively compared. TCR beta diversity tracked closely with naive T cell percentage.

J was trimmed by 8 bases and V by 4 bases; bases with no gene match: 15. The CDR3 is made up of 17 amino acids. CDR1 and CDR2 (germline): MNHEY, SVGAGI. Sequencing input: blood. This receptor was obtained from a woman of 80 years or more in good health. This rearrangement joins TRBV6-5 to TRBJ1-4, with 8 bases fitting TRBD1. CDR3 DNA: TGTGCCAGCAGTTCCCACCTGGGGGACAGGCGTGGGGAAAAACTGTTTTTT. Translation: CASSSHLGDRRGEKLFF.